This is a list of T cell receptor beta chains from one sample in a study of CD8+ T cells in alopecia areata. Using immunoSEQ multiplex PCR, the repertoire was profiled, and TCRdb retains in-frame clones only, with some absent. The sample has about 210,000 clones, less than 45% seen once; the top ten hold around 2.8%. The sequenced sample was CD4+ T cells sorted from blood, obtained around week 36, from a patient treated with tofacitinib. These receptors all come from a human donor with alopecia areata. CDR3s include the opening cysteine and the closing phenylalanine or tryptophan.

TRBJ1-2	12	TRBV30	CAWSQDAYGYTF
TRBJ1-1	15	TRBV6-4	CASSDSPGRVTEAFF
TRBJ2-3	16	TRBV6-4	CASSDSGRRSTDTQYF
TRBJ1-3	13	TRBV11-2	CASRWSGGNTIYF
TRBJ1-4	14	TRBV28	CASLSVGGDEKLFF
TRBJ2-7	14	TRBV6-6	CASSYRSVDYEQYF
TRBJ2-1	12	TRBV7-6	CASSASGFEQFF
NA	13	TRBV7-3	CASNPLAGDEQYF
TRBJ1-4	14	TRBV10-3	CAISPQNQREKLFF
TRBJ2-3	15	TRBV7-9	CASSTGTGYTDTQYF
TRBJ2-7	16	TRBV9	CASSVGPSGGGYEQYF
TRBJ2-7	14	TRBV29-1	CSALTSGASYEQYF
TRBJ2-5	12	TRBV29-1	CKTTGVGETQYF
TRBJ1-2	13	TRBV19	CASSSSSGYGYTF
TRBJ1-5	14	TRBV5-1	CASSLEQGHQPQHF
TRBJ1-2	14	TRBV6-5	CASSYGGGSNGYTF
TRBJ2-4	17	TRBV27	CASSLLGGAVAKNIQYF
TRBJ1-2	15	TRBV28	CASSSSDGYVYGYTF
TRBJ2-7	15	TRBV18	CASSPSADRGYEQYF
TRBJ1-1	13	TRBV2	CASGGGVWTEAFF
TRBJ2-7	14	TRBV19	CASRPGLDPYEQYF
TRBJ2-1	13	TRBV6-6	CASLWGQVGEQFF
TRBJ1-2	14	TRBV29-1	CSVSLGQGNYGYTF
TRBJ2-2	13	TRBV7-3	CASSFLGTGELFF
TRBJ2-3	15	TRBV6-5	CASREWGGSTDTQYF
TRBJ2-1	18	TRBV4-1	CASSQDRSSLSSYNEQFF
TRBJ2-3	19	TRBV7-2	CASSSPRGGRSGDPDTQYF
TRBJ1-2	15	TRBV15	CATSRAGTGGYGYTF
TRBJ2-1	12	TRBV6-5	CASSSPSIEQFF
TRBJ2-2	21	TRBV4-1	CASSLSPSEGSGGAPTGELFF